This T cell receptor beta chain was sequenced for a study of shared T cell receptors in the human thymus. The CDR3 has 14 residues. The junction had 4 bases not matched to a gene; V was cut back by 5 bases and J by 1 base. CDR1 MNHEY and CDR2 SVGAGI come from the germline V gene. Data came from immunoSEQ multiplex PCR; TCRdb stores just in-frame clones and leaves some out. The repertoire consists of hundreds of thousands of clones, with around 87% occurring once and the leading ten covering 0.0094%. These data were likewise used in another study, on human thymus T cells. That source reports: Thymic material originated from resections removed in the course of corrective heart surgery. There appeared to be biased usage of V and J genes in thymic and blood repertoires. Thymic repertoires of unrelated individuals were reported in related research to overlap highly.

This TCR was recovered from a boy in the first two years of life with a congenital heart defect. The gene calls are TRBV6-5 and TRBJ1-1; 7 nucleotides agree with TRBD1. Input material: thymocytes. The DNA for the CDR3 is TGTGCCAGCAGTCCGGGACAGAAGAACACTGAAGCTTTCTTT. Translated: CASSPGQKNTEAFF.